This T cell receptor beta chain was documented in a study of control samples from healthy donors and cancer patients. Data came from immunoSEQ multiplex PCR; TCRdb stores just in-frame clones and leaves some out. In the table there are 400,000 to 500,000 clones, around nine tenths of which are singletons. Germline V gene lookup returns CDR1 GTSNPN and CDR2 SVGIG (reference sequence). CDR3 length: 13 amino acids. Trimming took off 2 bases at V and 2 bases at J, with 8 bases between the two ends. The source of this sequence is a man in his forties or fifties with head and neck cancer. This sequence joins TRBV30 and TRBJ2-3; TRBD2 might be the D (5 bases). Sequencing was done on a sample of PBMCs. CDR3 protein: CAWSSGFTDTQYF. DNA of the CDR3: TGTGCCTGGAGTAGCGGCTTCACAGATACGCAGTATTTT.